The 23 T cell receptor beta chains given below trace back to one sample, sequenced in a study of cytomegalovirus exposure and HLA in healthy donors. This PCR relied on a set of 60 Vbeta primers and 13 Jbeta primers. Clones were sequenced by immunoSEQ multiplex PCR, and TCRdb holds only the in-frame ones, with some missing. This sample has some 200,000 clones; roughly four fifths occur once, and the top ten carry about 0.1%. Sequences were obtained from PBMCs. The receptors originated from a boy between 2 and 15 years old in good health and CMV-seronegative.

This chain uses TRBV7-3 with TRBJ2-3, with 8 bases matching TRBD2. This CDR3 has 15 amino acids. Germline lookup yields CDR1 SGHTA and CDR2 FQGTGA. V trimming: 5 bases; J trimming: 4 bases; junction bases outside the gene matches: 8. Here the CDR3 reads CASSVIGGAADTQYF. Written as DNA, the CDR3 is TGTGCCAGCAGCGTAATCGGGGGGGCTGCAGATACGCAGTATTTT.

CDR3 nucleotides: TGCGCCAGCAGCTTGTGGGCGGGGAGAGATACGCAGTATTTT. It is translated as CASSLWAGRDTQYF. The chain recombines TRBV5-1 with TRBJ2-3, with a possible D match to TRBD2 (6 bases). CDR3 length: 14 residues. Between the trimmed V and J ends, which lost 1 base and 5 bases, there was a span of 11 bases. CDR1 and CDR2 (germline): SGHRS, YFSETQ.

Notes on this clone: Germline is not matched at one junction end, which may reflect a read error. The chain combines TRBV7-2 with TRBJ2-3; D is uncertain. This CDR3 has 11 residues. Germline V lookup: CDR1 SGHTA, CDR2 FQGNSA. This chain's CDR3 is CASSLTDAQYF. The DNA of the CDR3 is TGTGCCAGCAGCCTCACAGATGCGCAGTATTTT.

The DNA of the CDR3 is TGTGCCAGGGCGGGACTAGCGGGGGGATCGGGTGAGACCCAGTACTTC. Amino acids: CARAGLAGGSGETQYF. The chain joins TRBV2 to TRBJ2-5; 15 bases map to TRBD2. Germline V gene data show CDR1 as SNHLY and CDR2 as FYNNEI. With V trimmed by 9 bases and J by 5 bases, 10 bases remained unmatched. This CDR3 is 16 amino acids long.

This clone was counted between two and nine times. The chain combines TRBV2 with TRBJ2-6; TRBD2 aligns across 8 bases. CDR1 and CDR2 (germline): SNHLY, FYNNEI. The CDR3 sequence is 17 residues long. Trimming cost V 7 bases and J 2 bases; bases outside gene matches: 10. In nucleotides, the CDR3 is TGTGCCAGCATCCTGGCGGGGGGCGGAACTGGGGCCAACGTCCTGACTTTC. It is translated as CASILAGGGTGANVLTF.

The chain has TRBV18 and TRBJ1-2; D may be TRBD1 (6 bases). CDR1 and CDR2 from the germline V gene are KGHSH and LQKENI. Trimming stripped 3 bases from V and 8 bases from J, with 13 bases between. The CDR3 has 13 residues. The CDR3: CASSPRDTEGYTF. The DNA for the CDR3 is TGTGCCAGCTCACCCCGGGACACGGAGGGCTACACCTTC.

V usage is TRBV9 and J usage is TRBJ1-2, with 7 bases aligning to TRBD1. Germline V gives CDR1 SGDLS, CDR2 YYNGEE. The CDR3 contains 13 residues. The trim removed 6 bases at V and 4 bases at J, leaving 6 bases unmatched. The CDR3 DNA is TGTGCCAGCACCCAGGGGGTCGGCTATGGCTACACCTTC. It codes for CASTQGVGYGYTF.

The chain employs TRBV19 and TRBJ2-3, with D perhaps matching TRBD2 (5 bases). Deletions cut 1 base from V and 0 bases from J, with 14 bases between. The CDR3 covers 17 residues. The germline gives CDR1 LNHDA, CDR2 SQIVND (reference sequence). The CDR3 coding sequence is TGTGCCAGTAGTATAGGGCCCGAGGGCCCCAGCACAGATACGCAGTATTTT. Its translation: CASSIGPEGPSTDTQYF. The whole variable domain, remainder taken from reference TRBV19 and TRBJ2-3, is DGGITQSPKYLFRKEGQNVTLSCEQNLNHDAMYWYRQDPGQGLRLIYYSQIVNDFQKGDIAEGYSVSREKKESFPLTVTSAQKNPTAFYLCASSIGPEGPSTDTQYFGPGTRLTVL.

This clone was found once. The J gene is TRBJ1-3, the V gene TRBV6-5, with D possibly being TRBD1 (5 bases). The CDR3 is 16 amino acids. Germline CDR1 is MNHEY and CDR2 is SVGAGI. Deletions cut 0 bases from V and 0 bases from J, with 9 bases between. CDR3 bases: TGTGCCAGCAGTTACTCGAAAGGGGACTCTGGAAACACCATATATTTT. Protein product: CASSYSKGDSGNTIYF.

This rearrangement joins TRBV11-2 to TRBJ2-5; the match to TRBD2 covers 8 bases. V lost 4 bases and J lost 4; bases outside the gene matches: 11. The CDR3 has 16 residues. Germline V gene lookup returns CDR1 SGHAT and CDR2 FQNNGV. CDR3 protein: CASSYGLAAGRETQYF. The DNA for the CDR3 is TGTGCCAGCAGCTACGGACTAGCAGCCGGCCGAGAGACCCAGTACTTC.

The chain employs TRBV4-2 and TRBJ2-3, with D possibly matching TRBD2 (5 bases). The CDR3 length is 14 residues. V gave up 1 base and J gave up 6 bases, with 11 bases separating them. The germline CDR1 and CDR2 sequences are LGHNA and YNFKEQ. The CDR3 loop reads CASSQGGFLDTQYF. DNA of the CDR3: TGTGCCAGCAGCCAAGGCGGGTTCCTGGATACGCAGTATTTT.

J is TRBJ2-3 and V is TRBV5-6, with 7 bases lining up with TRBD1. The CDR3 is 15 residues long. Germline CDR1 SGHDT, CDR2 YYEEEE. The J segment lost 6 bases and the V segment lost 6 bases, leaving 13 bases of the junction unmatched. The CDR3: CASITIGGVGDTQYF. CDR3 sequence (DNA): TGTGCCAGCATCACGATAGGGGGCGTGGGGGATACGCAGTATTTT.

The chain is built from TRBV1 and TRBJ2-2; the D call of TRBD2 is as the table states it, not checked on the DNA. TRBV1 is termed a pseudogene. The CDR3 is 20 amino acids. CDR3 sequence: CTSSQSPGDYHPMSTGELFF. CDR3 nucleotides: TGCACCAGCAGCCAATCTCCTGGGGACTACCACCCGATGAGCACCGGGGAGCTGTTTTTT.

The V call is TRBV19, the J call TRBJ2-5, with D possibly TRBD1 on 5 matching bases. The J call may not be correct, given that the DNA end is closer to TRBJ2-7. The CDR3 covers 13 residues. The V gene's germline CDR1 is LNHDA and CDR2 SQIVND (reference sequence). The CDR3 nucleotides read TGTGCCAGTAGACCCACAGGAACCTACGAGCAGTACTTC. Translation gives CASRPTGTYEQYF.

This chain connects TRBV9 to TRBJ2-1; weak D call: TRBD1 (5 bases). The germline V gene encodes CDR1 SGDLS and CDR2 YYNGEE. V lost 2 bases and J 3 bases, leaving 9 bases between the germline ends. The CDR3 totals 14 residues. DNA for the CDR3: TGTGCCAGCAGCGTCGGAGACAGCTACAATGAGCAGTTCTTC. Translated: CASSVGDSYNEQFF.

This chain joins TRBV5-6 and TRBJ2-3, with D possibly TRBD2 on 5 matching bases. This CDR3 comprises 15 residues. V lost 0 bases and J 3 bases, leaving 11 bases between the germline ends. CDR1 and CDR2 (germline): SGHDT, YYEEEE. This chain's CDR3 is CASSLAGIWTDTQYF. The CDR3 DNA follows: TGTGCCAGCAGCTTGGCCGGGATTTGGACAGATACGCAGTATTTT.

The chain employs TRBV18 and TRBJ1-4, with TRBD1 matching over 7 bases. The CDR3 covers 17 residues. Germline-derived CDR1 and CDR2 are KGHSH and LQKENI. V trimming: 2 bases; J trimming: 8 bases; junction bases outside the gene matches: 14. CDR3 amino acids: CASSPMYGDRAGEKLFF. CDR3 nucleotides: TGTGCCAGCTCACCAATGTACGGAGACAGGGCCGGGGAAAAACTGTTTTTT.

In nucleotides, the CDR3 is TGTGCCAGCTCACCGGACCAGGGGGAGCAGTACTTC. Translating it yields CASSPDQGEQYF. The chain employs TRBV18 and TRBJ2-7, with D perhaps TRBD1 (6 bases). This CDR3 region has 12 residues. Germline-derived CDR1 and CDR2 are KGHSH and LQKENI. V shed 3 bases and J shed 7 bases, with 10 bases lying between them.

The chain uses TRBV10-3 and TRBJ1-6; unclear D gene. V gave up 4 bases and J gave up 9 bases, with 13 bases separating them. The CDR3 has 14 amino acids. Germline lookup yields CDR1 ENHRY and CDR2 SYGVKD. CDR3 DNA sequence: TGTGCCATCAGTGGGGAGCGGAGTAGTTCACCCCTCCACTTT. Amino acids: CAISGERSSSPLHF.

There are a few counts of this clone. The J gene is TRBJ2-1, the V gene TRBV18; D remains unclear. Germline assignment: CDR1 KGHSH and CDR2 LQKENI. CDR3 length: 15 residues. Trimming took 5 bases from V and 4 from J, leaving 15 bases between them. CDR3 coding DNA: TGTGCCAGCTCAGCGGATCGGCAGAGATACAATGAGCAGTTCTTC. Protein product: CASSADRQRYNEQFF.

Of note for this clone: The same CDR3 is also encoded by other DNA sequences in this sample. The chain carries TRBV6-5 and TRBJ1-1; D is ambiguous. The germline V gene encodes CDR1 MNHEY and CDR2 SVGAGI. The CDR3 has 13 amino acids. V lost 2 bases and J 2 bases, leaving 6 bases between the germline ends. CDR3 sequence (DNA): TGTGCCAGCAGTTACCGAGGTAACACTGAAGCTTTCTTT. Translation: CASSYRGNTEAFF.

The chain couples TRBV4-3 to TRBJ1-1, with D uncertain. CDR1 is LGHNA and CDR2 is YSLEER in the germline V gene. CDR3 length: 16 residues. V gave up 0 bases and J gave up 11 bases, with 22 bases separating them. CDR3 residues: CASSQDLGRALGYAFF. DNA for the CDR3: TGCGCCAGCAGCCAAGATCTGGGGAGGGCCCTGGGTTATGCTTTCTTT.

This chain connects TRBV6-6 to TRBJ2-7; D is ambiguous. Germline V gene lookup returns CDR1 MNHNY and CDR2 SVGAGI (reference sequence). The CDR3 spans 16 residues. The germline V and J ends were trimmed by 6 bases and 5 bases, with 23 bases remaining between them. The chain's CDR3 is CASSISNSPWQDEQYF. DNA for the CDR3: TGTGCCAGCAGCATAAGCAACAGTCCTTGGCAAGACGAGCAGTACTTC.